The clone carrying this T cell receptor (beta chain) has more than one count but fewer than ten. The ends were cut back, 3 bases at V and 5 bases at J, with 10 bases in the middle. CDR3 length equals 12 residues. The germline V gene encodes CDR1 SQVTM and CDR2 ANQGSEA. The data derive from a study of regulatory T cells in long-lasting Graves disease. In building TCR beta libraries, iRepertoire HTBI primers were used together with Arm-PCR of CDR3 regions. TCRdb redid the calling of the multiplex PCR reads with MiXCR, one entry per CDR3 protein. The table records hundreds of thousands of distinct CDR3 sequences, roughly 21% of them present only once. Time point described: persistent/refractory GD, antithyroid drugs over 5 years with positive TRAb. From PBMCs, RNA was extracted and then used to make the TCR library.

This sequence originates from a female donor with Graves disease. The chain is built from TRBV29-1 and TRBJ2-5; D remains unclear. Sequences were derived from peripheral blood mononuclear cells (PBMCs), sampled when the disease was refractory, from a patient treated with antithyroid drugs. DNA for the CDR3: TGCAGCGTTGATAAAGTGTTCGAGACCCAGTACTTC. It codes for CSVDKVFETQYF. Supplemented by reference TRBV29-1 and TRBJ2-5, the full variable domain reads SAVISQKPSRDICQRGTSLTIQCQVDSQVTMMFWYRQQPGQSLTLIATANQGSEATYESGFVIDKFPISRPNLTFSTLTVSNMSPEDSSIYLCSVDKVFETQYFGPGTRLLVL.